What follows are 6 T cell receptor beta chains derived from one specimen sequenced in a study of spatial heterogeneity in lung cancer. Study observations and caveats: Tumoral mutation counts were tracked by counts of expanded intratumoral alpha and beta TCRs.

Regarding time point: sample taken at primary tumor resection. MiXCR, applied by TCRdb to the 5' RACE reads, yields one record per CDR3 protein. The repertoire holds around 12,000 distinct CDR3 sequences, with over 4.5% as singletons. The antigens these receptors bind are not known. Sequencing used lung tumor tissue, obtained at surgery. The receptors were gathered from a male donor with early-stage non-small cell lung cancer.

This clonotype was detected many times. The rearrangement joins TRBV20-1 to TRBJ1-3; 7 bases align to TRBD1. After removal of 5 bases from V and 0 bases from J, the junction contained 10 bases not matched to a gene. The CDR3 sequence is 16 residues long. Germline V CDR1 and CDR2: DFQATT, SNEGSKA (reference sequence). DNA of the CDR3: TGCAGTGCTTGGGACAGTCGAAAGACCTCTGGAAACACCATATATTTT. It is translated as CSAWDSRKTSGNTIYF.

This clonotype came up many times. The V and J genes are TRBV4-2 and TRBJ2-5; 12 nucleotides match TRBD2. The germline V gene encodes CDR1 LGHNA and CDR2 YNFKEQ. There are 17 residues in the CDR3. Trimming removed 4 bases from V and 4 bases from J; junction bases left unmatched: 10. The CDR3 bases are TGTGCCAGCAGCCTTTACGCTAGCGGGGGGGCCGTAGAGACCCAGTACTTC. As protein: CASSLYASGGAVETQYF.

This clonotype was found many times. This sequence joins TRBV10-3 and TRBJ2-3; TRBD2 might be the D (7 bases). From germline, CDR1 is ENHRY and CDR2 SYGVKD. The V end was cut by 2 bases, the J end by 5 bases, with 11 bases between. This CDR3 spans 14 amino acids. Here the CDR3 DNA reads TGTGCCATCAGTGAGCGGGGGGCTAGAGATACGCAGTATTTT. It yields the protein CAISERGARDTQYF.

This clonotype was observed at least ten times. In nucleotides, the CDR3 is TGTGCCAGCAGTTTACGCCAGAACACAGATACGCAGTATTTT. It codes for CASSLRQNTDTQYF. This chain uses TRBV12-3 or TRBV12-4 with TRBJ2-3; no reliable D call. The CDR3 consists of 14 residues. V lost 2 bases and J lost 2, with 8 bases in between.

This clonotype was observed many times. This chain connects TRBV20-1 to TRBJ2-7; tentatively, D is TRBD1 or TRBD2 (5 bases each). With 6 bases removed from V and 6 bases from J, the gap between germline ends came to 24 bases. This CDR3 comprises 15 residues. CDR1 is DFQATT, CDR2 SNEGSKA, per germline (reference sequence). CDR3: CSAPKLGTGPGEQYF. The CDR3 region has the DNA TGCAGTGCCCCAAAGTTGGGGACCGGCCCGGGCGAGCAGTACTTC.

This clonotype was seen ten or more times. The gene calls are TRBV4-1 and TRBJ2-3; D may match TRBD1 or TRBD2 (6 bases each). CDR3 size: 16 residues. V gave up 3 bases and J gave up 4 bases, with 17 bases separating them. Germline V gene lookup returns CDR1 MGHRA and CDR2 YSYEKL. CDR3 in amino acids: CASSQLQGLRADTQYF. CDR3 in DNA: TGCGCCAGCAGCCAGCTACAGGGACTTAGGGCAGATACGCAGTATTTT.